This record concerns one TCR beta chain sequence. The sample belongs to a study of blood T cell repertoires in COVID-19. This CDR3 contains 19 residues. Here immunoSEQ multiplex PCR was the method, and the copy in TCRdb shows in-frame clones only, minus some. The table records 130,000 to 150,000 clones, approximately 80% of them present only once. The receptor's source is a human donor in a cohort sampled during active COVID-19. The specimen sequenced was peripheral blood. The chain carries TRBV12-1 and TRBJ2-7; TRBD2, the table's D call, lacks a check against the DNA. TRBV12-1 is noted as a pseudogene. In DNA, the CDR3 is TGTGCCAGCTTGGGGACCTTCCCGGGACTAGCGGGGGGCTCCTACGAGCAGTACTTC. Translating it yields CASLGTFPGLAGGSYEQYF.